The text below deals with one T cell receptor (beta chain). The antigen is undetermined. These data originate in a study of T cell responses to AZD1222 COVID-19 vaccine. Study-level points and caveats: Just a handful of AZD1222 recipients tested seropositive at baseline. A mostly white British donor set with more females was recruited, and clonal diversity was possibly underestimated.

Using immunoSEQ multiplex PCR, the repertoire was profiled, and TCRdb retains in-frame clones only, with some absent. The table shows about 75,000 clones, with over 75% occurring only once. This clonotype was obtained from an adult who received the AZD1222 COVID-19 vaccine. The input for sequencing was peripheral blood, taken 28 days after the second AZD1222 dose.

CDR3 loop: CASSHADRSNQPQHF. CDR3 sequence (DNA): TGCGCCAGCAGCCATGCGGACAGGAGCAATCAGCCCCAGCATTTT. The chain is built from TRBV4-1 and TRBJ1-5; TRBD1 agrees at 7 bases. V shed 3 bases, J shed 1 base, and the junction held 3 bases outside the gene matches. Germline values: CDR1 MGHRA, CDR2 YSYEKL. The CDR3 runs 15 residues.